Described below is a single T cell receptor (beta chain) sequence and its context. Trimming took 4 bases from V and 2 from J, leaving 14 bases between them. CDR3 length: 14 residues. Germline V lookup: CDR1 SQVTM, CDR2 ANQGSEA. The entry originates in a study of shared T cell receptors in the human thymus. Clones were read by immunoSEQ multiplex PCR, and TCRdb kept only the in-frame ones, dropping some. The table has hundreds of thousands of clones, around 87% seen once. The same sample was also studied in work on human thymus T cells. As that study records: The sample donors, healthy Finnish infants, were having corrective surgery for congenital heart defects. From resections taken during corrective heart surgery, the thymus tissue was obtained. Thymic and blood repertoires appeared to display a bias in their usage of V and J genes. What related research reported was that thymic repertoires overlapped highly among unrelated individuals.

The rearrangement uses TRBV29-1 and TRBJ1-2; D is uncertain. Sequencing was performed on thymocytes. The sequence derives from a boy in the first two years of life with a congenital heart defect. CDR3 nucleotide sequence: TGCAGCGTTGTTTCCCCAGGCGGGAACTATGGCTACACCTTC. Protein product: CSVVSPGGNYGYTF.